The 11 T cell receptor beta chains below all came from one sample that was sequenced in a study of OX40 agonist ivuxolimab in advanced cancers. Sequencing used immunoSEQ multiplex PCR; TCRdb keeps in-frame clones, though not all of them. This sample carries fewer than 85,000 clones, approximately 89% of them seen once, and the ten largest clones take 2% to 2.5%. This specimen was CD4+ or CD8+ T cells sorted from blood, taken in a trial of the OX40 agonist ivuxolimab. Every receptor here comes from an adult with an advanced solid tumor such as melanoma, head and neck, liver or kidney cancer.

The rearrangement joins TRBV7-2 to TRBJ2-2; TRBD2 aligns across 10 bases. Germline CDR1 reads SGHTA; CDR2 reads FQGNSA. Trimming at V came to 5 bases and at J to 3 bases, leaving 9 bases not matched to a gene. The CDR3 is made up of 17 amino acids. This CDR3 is CASSAKAGGRYTGELFF. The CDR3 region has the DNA TGTGCCAGCAGCGCAAAAGCGGGAGGGCGATACACCGGGGAGCTGTTTTTT.

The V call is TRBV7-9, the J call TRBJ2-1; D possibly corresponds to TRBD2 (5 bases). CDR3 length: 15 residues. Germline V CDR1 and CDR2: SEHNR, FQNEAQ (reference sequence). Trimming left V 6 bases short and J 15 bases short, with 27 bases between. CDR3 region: CASRPPRGLSWMWFF. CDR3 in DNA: TGTGCCAGCAGGCCGCCCCGAGGACTTTCATGGATGTGGTTCTTC.

The DNA for the CDR3 is TGCGCCAGCAGCTTGAACCTAGGTACCTACGAGCAGTACTTC. It specifies CASSLNLGTYEQYF. The J gene is TRBJ2-7, the V gene TRBV5-1; the D is unclear. This CDR3 spans 14 amino acids. Germline-derived CDR1 and CDR2 are SGHRS and YFSETQ. V was clipped by 1 base and J by 2 bases, with 10 bases between them.

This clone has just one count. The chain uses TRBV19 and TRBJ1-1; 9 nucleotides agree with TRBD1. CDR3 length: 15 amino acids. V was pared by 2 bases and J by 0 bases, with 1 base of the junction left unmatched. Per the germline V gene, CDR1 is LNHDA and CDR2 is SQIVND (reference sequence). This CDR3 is CASSIRDRVNTEAFF. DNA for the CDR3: TGTGCCAGTAGTATACGGGACAGGGTGAACACTGAAGCTTTCTTT.

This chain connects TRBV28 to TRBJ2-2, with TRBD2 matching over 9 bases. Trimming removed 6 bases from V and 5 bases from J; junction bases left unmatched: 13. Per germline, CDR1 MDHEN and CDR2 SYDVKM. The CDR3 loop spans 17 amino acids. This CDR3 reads CASSLLAGVALTGELFF. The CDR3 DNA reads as TGTGCCAGCAGCCTCTTAGCGGGAGTGGCGCTTACCGGGGAGCTGTTTTTT.

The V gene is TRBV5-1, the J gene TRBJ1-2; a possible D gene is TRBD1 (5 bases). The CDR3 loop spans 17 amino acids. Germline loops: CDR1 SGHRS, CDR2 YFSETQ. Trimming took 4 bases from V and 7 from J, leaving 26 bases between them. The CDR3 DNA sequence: TGCGCCAGCAGCATTCCAGCGACCCTTTTAGGGGTTGTTGGCTACACCTTC. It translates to CASSIPATLLGVVGYTF.

CDR3 residues: CASSPSLAGQGATYGYTF. The CDR3 bases are TGTGCCAGCAGCCCCAGCCTCGCGGGACAGGGGGCTACCTATGGCTACACCTTC. The chain combines TRBV7-2 with TRBJ1-2, with TRBD1 matching over 12 bases. Germline trimming cut 5 bases from V and 4 bases from J; bases unmatched to any gene: 14. From germline, CDR1 is SGHTA and CDR2 FQGNSA. The CDR3 loop spans 18 amino acids.

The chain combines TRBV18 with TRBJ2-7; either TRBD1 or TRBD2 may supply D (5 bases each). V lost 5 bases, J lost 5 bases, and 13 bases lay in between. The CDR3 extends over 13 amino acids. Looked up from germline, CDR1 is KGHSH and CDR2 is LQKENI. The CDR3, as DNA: TGTGCCAGCTCAGCCGGGGCGACCAACGAGCAGTACTTC. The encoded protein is CASSAGATNEQYF. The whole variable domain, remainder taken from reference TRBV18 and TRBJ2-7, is NAGVMQNPRHLVRRRGQEARLRCSPMKGHSHVYWYRQLPEEGLKFMVYLQKENIIDESGMPKERFSAEFPKEGPSILRIQQVVRGDSAAYFCASSAGATNEQYFGPGTRLTVT.

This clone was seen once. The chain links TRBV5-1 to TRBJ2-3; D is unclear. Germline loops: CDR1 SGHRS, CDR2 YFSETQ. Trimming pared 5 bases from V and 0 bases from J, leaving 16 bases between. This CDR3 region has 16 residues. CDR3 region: CASRSGLLTSTDTQYF. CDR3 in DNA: TGCGCCAGCAGGTCGGGCTTACTGACTAGCACAGATACGCAGTATTTT. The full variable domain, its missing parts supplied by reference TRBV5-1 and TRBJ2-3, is KAGVTQTPRYLIKTRGQQVTLSCSPISGHRSVSWYQQTPGQGLQFLFEYFSETQRNKGNFPGRFSGRQFSNSRSEMNVSTLELGDSALYLCASRSGLLTSTDTQYFGPGTRLTVL.

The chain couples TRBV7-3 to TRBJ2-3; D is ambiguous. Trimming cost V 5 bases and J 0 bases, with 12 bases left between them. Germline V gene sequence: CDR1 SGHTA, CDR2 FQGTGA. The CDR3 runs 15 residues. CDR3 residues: CASSPSVTSTDTQYF. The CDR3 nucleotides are TGTGCCAGCAGCCCCAGTGTTACAAGCACAGATACGCAGTATTTT. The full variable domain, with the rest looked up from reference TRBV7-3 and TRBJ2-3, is GAGVSQTPSNKVTEKGKYVELRCDPISGHTALYWYRQSLGQGPEFLIYFQGTGAADDSGLPNDRFFAVRPEGSVSTLKIQRTERGDSAVYLCASSPSVTSTDTQYFGPGTRLTVL.

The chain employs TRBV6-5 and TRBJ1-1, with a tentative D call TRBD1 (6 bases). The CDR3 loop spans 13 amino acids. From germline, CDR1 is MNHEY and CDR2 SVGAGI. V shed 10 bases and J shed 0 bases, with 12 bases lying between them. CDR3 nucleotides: TGTGCCATCGGGAGGGGGATGAACACTGAAGCTTTCTTT. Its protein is CAIGRGMNTEAFF.